The 31 T cell receptor beta chains below come from one sample, sequenced in a study of blood T cell repertoires in COVID-19. Clones were read by immunoSEQ multiplex PCR, and TCRdb kept only the in-frame ones, dropping some. The sample carries 300,000 to 450,000 clones, around 87% recorded once. Source material: peripheral blood. The receptors here all came from a woman in her 30s with COVID-19, enrolled during active disease.

The chain couples TRBV7-8 to TRBJ1-1; TRBD1 is a possible D gene (6 bases). With 3 bases removed from V and 1 base from J, the gap between germline ends came to 9 bases. Per germline, CDR1 SGHVS and CDR2 FQNEAQ. CDR3 length equals 14 residues. In DNA, the CDR3 is TGTGCCAGCAGCTTTTCACAGGGGAACACTGAAGCTTTCTTT. Residues: CASSFSQGNTEAFF.

The gene calls are TRBV15 and TRBJ2-7, with D possibly matching TRBD2 (6 bases). Trimming stripped 3 bases from V and 5 bases from J, with 23 bases between. This CDR3 has 17 residues. CDR1 LNHNV and CDR2 YYDKDF come from the germline V gene (reference sequence). CDR3 coding DNA: TGTGCCACCAGCAGTTGGGGACGGACGGGACTTCCTGACGAGCAGTACTTC. It is translated as CATSSWGRTGLPDEQYF.

The CDR3 sequence is CASSFRQGTGELFF. CDR3 DNA: TGTGCCAGCAGTTTCAGACAGGGGACCGGGGAGCTGTTTTTT. This sequence joins TRBV27 and TRBJ2-2; TRBD1 agrees at 8 bases. Germline V lookup: CDR1 MNHEY, CDR2 SMNVEV (reference sequence). V shed 3 bases and J 5 bases; nucleotides not matched to a gene: 2. The CDR3 is 14 residues long.

The chain couples TRBV3-1 (or the pseudogene TRBV3-2) to TRBJ1-1; tentatively, D is TRBD1 (6 bases). The CDR3 consists of 14 residues. Germline CDR1 reads LGHDT; CDR2 reads YNNKEL (reference sequence). Trimming removed 4 bases from V and 5 bases from J, with 14 bases in between. The CDR3 coding sequence is TGTGCCAGCAGCCCATCCAGGGGCGTTACTGAAGCTTTCTTT. It specifies CASSPSRGVTEAFF.

The CDR3 loop is CASRLAGGPTDTQYF. The DNA for the CDR3 is TGTGCCAGCAGGCTAGCGGGAGGGCCGACAGATACGCAGTATTTT. The V gene is TRBV2, the J gene TRBJ2-3, with 12 bases fitting TRBD2. The CDR3 is 15 residues long. Trimming took 6 bases from V and 3 from J; bases not matched to a gene: 4. The germline V gene has CDR1 SNHLY and CDR2 FYNNEI.

V usage is TRBV18 and J usage is TRBJ1-2; possibly TRBD1 for D (6 bases). Germline CDR1 is KGHSH and CDR2 is LQKENI. Trimming took off 3 bases at V and 1 base at J, with 9 bases between the two ends. The CDR3 runs to 14 residues. CDR3 sequence (DNA): TGTGCCAGCTCACCGACAGGCGATAACTATGGCTACACCTTC. Its translation is CASSPTGDNYGYTF. Complete variable domain (other parts from reference TRBV18 and TRBJ1-2): NAGVMQNPRHLVRRRGQEARLRCSPMKGHSHVYWYRQLPEEGLKFMVYLQKENIIDESGMPKERFSAEFPKEGPSILRIQQVVRGDSAAYFCASSPTGDNYGYTFGSGTRLTVV.

This rearrangement joins TRBV7-2 to TRBJ2-5; 10 nucleotides agree with TRBD2. The CDR3 length is 15 residues. Unmatched junction bases numbered 8, after V lost 5 bases and J lost 5 bases. Germline V gene sequence: CDR1 SGHTA, CDR2 FQGNSA. The CDR3 is CASSTRPSGSETQYF. The CDR3 DNA sequence: TGTGCCAGCAGCACCCGGCCTAGCGGGAGCGAGACCCAGTACTTC.

As for this clone: One junction end disagrees with the germline gene, perhaps due to a read error. The chain joins TRBV23-1 to TRBJ2-7; D unclear. TRBV23-1 is classed as an ORF, of uncertain function. The CDR3 is 10 residues long. The CDR3 bases are TGTGACCAACAGCACTACGAGCAGTACTTC. Translating gives CDQQHYEQYF.

The chain has TRBV24-1 and TRBJ2-2; 10 nucleotides align to TRBD2. With V trimmed by 1 base and J by 5 bases, 3 bases remained unmatched. Germline V lookup: CDR1 KGHDR, CDR2 SFDVKD. The length of the CDR3 is 16 residues. As DNA, the CDR3 is TGTGCCACCAGTGATTTCCTAGCGGGAGTTACCGGGGAGCTGTTTTTT. The encoded protein is CATSDFLAGVTGELFF.

The rearrangement uses TRBV28 and TRBJ1-5; TRBD1 matches at 9 bases. Germline assignment: CDR1 MDHEN and CDR2 SYDVKM. CDR3 length: 17 amino acids. V gave up 4 bases and J gave up 6 bases; unmatched junction bases: 13. In DNA form, the CDR3 reads TGTGCCAGCAGTTCAAAGGACAGGGGAAGCTTTCTTCAGCCCCAGCATTTT. Amino acid sequence: CASSSKDRGSFLQPQHF.

The V call is TRBV4-1, the J call TRBJ1-4, with a weak D call TRBD1 (6 bases). In germline, CDR1 is MGHRA, CDR2 YSYEKL. V dropped 2 bases and J dropped 4 bases, with 11 bases sitting between them. The CDR3 runs to 15 residues. Written as DNA, the CDR3 is TGCGCCAGCAGCCAATCACAGGGTCTTAATGAAAAACTGTTTTTT. This gives the protein CASSQSQGLNEKLFF.

This sequence joins TRBV5-1 and TRBJ2-2, with D perhaps TRBD1 (6 bases). V was trimmed by 2 bases and J by 3 bases, leaving 11 bases between them. CDR3 length equals 15 residues. Germline V lookup: CDR1 SGHRS, CDR2 YFSETQ. The CDR3 sequence: CASSFRGVDTGELFF. CDR3 coding DNA: TGCGCCAGCAGCTTCAGGGGAGTCGACACCGGGGAGCTGTTTTTT.

V usage is TRBV18 and J usage is TRBJ2-7, with a possible D match to TRBD1 (6 bases). Germline V gene sequence: CDR1 KGHSH, CDR2 LQKENI. This CDR3 is built from 13 residues. V gave up 6 bases and J gave up 2 bases, with 11 bases separating them. The CDR3 protein is CASSPTGTYEQYF. The CDR3 nucleotides read TGTGCCAGCTCTCCGACAGGTACCTACGAGCAGTACTTC.

The genes are TRBV7-6 and TRBJ2-1, with 10 positions matching TRBD2. The J segment lost 1 base and the V segment lost 7 bases, leaving 7 bases of the junction unmatched. The CDR3 extends over 16 amino acids. Germline V gene sequence: CDR1 SGHVS, CDR2 FNYEAQ. CDR3 loop: CASTQPSGSSYNEQFF. Written as DNA, the CDR3 is TGTGCCAGCACCCAGCCTAGCGGGAGTTCCTACAATGAGCAGTTCTTC.

CDR3 sequence reads: CASSRQGYTDTQYF. The CDR3 DNA follows: TGTGCCAGCAGCCGGCAGGGGTACACAGATACGCAGTATTTT. The chain is built from TRBV3-1 (or the pseudogene TRBV3-2) and TRBJ2-3, with D perhaps matching TRBD1 (6 bases). The CDR3 runs 14 residues. The V gene lost 4 bases and the J gene lost 2 bases, with 10 bases spanning the gap. Germline loops: CDR1 LGHDT, CDR2 YNNKEL (reference sequence).

The V call is TRBV5-4, the J call TRBJ1-1, with 8 bases identical to TRBD1. V shed 4 bases, J shed 0 bases, and the junction held 5 bases outside the gene matches. The CDR3 extends over 15 amino acids. Germline CDR1 and CDR2: SGHNT and YYREEE (reference sequence). The CDR3 loop reads CASSGQGGVNTEAFF. The CDR3 nucleotides are TGTGCCAGCAGCGGACAGGGTGGAGTGAACACTGAAGCTTTCTTT.

V gene TRBV6-2 or TRBV6-3 combines with J gene TRBJ1-2; D ambiguous. CDR1 and CDR2 from the germline V gene are MNHEY and SVGEGT. Trimming stripped 6 bases from V and 3 bases from J, with 5 bases between. The CDR3 spans 11 residues. The CDR3 protein is CASSRDYGYTF. CDR3 DNA: TGTGCCAGCAGCCGCGACTATGGCTACACCTTC.

This chain connects TRBV7-9 to TRBJ2-7; TRBD1 might be the D (6 bases). This CDR3 is 13 amino acids long. Germline values: CDR1 SEHNR, CDR2 FQNEAQ (reference sequence). The V end lost 5 bases, the J end lost 2 bases, and 10 bases lay between the germline ends. This CDR3 reads CASSPDSTYEQYF. CDR3 DNA: TGTGCCAGCAGCCCGGACAGCACCTACGAGCAGTACTTC.

V and J are TRBV4-1 and TRBJ2-7; 8 positions match TRBD1. Germline CDR1 reads MGHRA; CDR2 reads YSYEKL. V dropped 4 bases and J dropped 5; count of bases not matched to a gene: 16. The CDR3 runs 17 residues. The CDR3 DNA sequence: TGCGCCAGCAGCCCCGACGAGCATGGACAGGGAACGGACGAGCAGTACTTC. This translates into CASSPDEHGQGTDEQYF.

V is TRBV5-6 and J is TRBJ1-1, with 8 nucleotides matching TRBD1. V shed 5 bases and J 5 bases; nucleotides not matched to a gene: 5. There are 13 residues in the CDR3. From germline, CDR1 is SGHDT and CDR2 YYEEEE. The CDR3 DNA is TGTGCCAGCAGTCCACAGGGGGGGACTGAAGCTTTCTTT. Encoded protein: CASSPQGGTEAFF.

The CDR3 loop is CASSPPAAEQFF. In DNA form, the CDR3 reads TGCGCCAGCAGCCCGCCCGCGGCTGAGCAGTTCTTC. V gene TRBV4-1 combines with J gene TRBJ2-1; D is unclear. The CDR3 sequence is 12 residues long. V dropped 4 bases and J dropped 9 bases, with 10 bases sitting between them. CDR1 is MGHRA, CDR2 YSYEKL, per germline.

This clone was seen once. The rearrangement links TRBV19 to TRBJ2-7, with 11 bases lining up with TRBD2. Germline-derived CDR1 and CDR2 are LNHDA and SQIVND (reference sequence). This CDR3 has 14 residues. Losses at the gene ends were 3 bases for V and 3 bases for J; bases not matched to a gene: 1. The CDR3 loop is CASSILAGGYEQYF. The CDR3 DNA reads as TGTGCCAGTAGTATTCTAGCGGGAGGCTACGAGCAGTACTTC.

For this clone: The sample holds other DNA sequences that translate to the same CDR3. The rearrangement links TRBV6-5 to TRBJ2-7, with TRBD1 identical over 9 bases. The V gene end was trimmed by 8 bases and the J gene end by 4 bases; junction bases not matched to a gene: 12. CDR1 and CDR2 (germline): MNHEY, SVGAGI. The CDR3 totals 15 residues. This CDR3 reads CASGGRGQGSYEQYF. The CDR3 DNA reads TGTGCCAGCGGGGGAAGGGGACAGGGATCTTACGAGCAGTACTTC.

A remark on this clone: This CDR3 is also generated by other DNA sequences in the sample. The CDR3 sequence is CASSLGDRGYGYTF. In nucleotides, the CDR3 is TGCGCCAGCAGCTTGGGGGACAGGGGGTATGGCTACACCTTC. The V call is TRBV5-1, the J call TRBJ1-2; 11 bases match TRBD1. Germline V gives CDR1 SGHRS, CDR2 YFSETQ. This CDR3 region has 14 residues. The J segment lost 5 bases and the V segment lost 0 bases, leaving 0 bases of the junction unmatched.

The V gene is TRBV5-1, the J gene TRBJ2-4; a possible D gene is TRBD2 (5 bases). The CDR3 covers 13 residues. Germline V CDR1 and CDR2: SGHRS, YFSETQ. Trimming pared 3 bases from V and 8 bases from J, leaving 12 bases between. The CDR3 DNA sequence: TGCGCCAGCAGCTCGGACCTCGGGGACATTCAGTACTTC. Translation: CASSSDLGDIQYF.

This sequence joins TRBV24-1 and TRBJ2-3, with 13 nucleotides matching TRBD2. J lost 3 bases, V lost 4 bases, and 6 bases had no gene match. This CDR3 is built from 17 residues. Germline CDR1 is KGHDR and CDR2 is SFDVKD. The DNA for the CDR3 is TGTGCCACCAGTGACCCATCGGGACTAGCGGGGACAGATACGCAGTATTTT. This codes for CATSDPSGLAGTDTQYF.

The chain couples TRBV5-4 to TRBJ2-5; 14 nucleotides match TRBD2. CDR1 and CDR2 (germline): SGHNT, YYREEE (reference sequence). The CDR3 spans 17 residues. V dropped 4 bases and J dropped 5; count of bases not matched to a gene: 10. In DNA form, the CDR3 reads TGTGCCAGCAGCCCAGGGACTAGCGGGAGAGGGGCGGAGACCCAGTACTTC. It translates to CASSPGTSGRGAETQYF.

The rearrangement uses TRBV11-2 and TRBJ1-6; no definite D call. Germline values: CDR1 SGHAT, CDR2 FQNNGV. V was shortened by 5 bases and J by 5 bases, with 13 bases between the two germline ends. The CDR3 is 15 amino acids. CDR3 residues: CASSVYGLDNSPLHF. CDR3 nucleotide sequence: TGTGCCAGCAGCGTATACGGACTCGATAATTCACCCCTCCACTTT.

The chain links TRBV7-9 to TRBJ1-6; tentative D call: TRBD1 (5 bases). The V gene lost 5 bases and the J gene lost 7 bases, with 15 bases spanning the gap. CDR3 length equals 15 residues. Germline V gene sequence: CDR1 SEHNR, CDR2 FQNEAQ (reference sequence). The DNA for the CDR3 is TGTGCCAGCAGCAGGGGCTGGGGAGGGAATTCACCCCTCCACTTT. Translating gives CASSRGWGGNSPLHF.

The V call is TRBV5-1, the J call TRBJ1-4, with D maybe TRBD1 (6 bases). Trimming shortened V by 4 bases and J by 0 bases, and 10 bases separated the two germline ends. Germline V gene sequence: CDR1 SGHRS, CDR2 YFSETQ. The CDR3 runs 15 residues. CDR3 DNA sequence: TGCGCCAGCAGCACGACAGGAGCAACTAATGAAAAACTGTTTTTT. This gives the protein CASSTTGATNEKLFF.

As DNA, the CDR3 is TGTGCCAGCTCACCGAGGGAATACGAGCAGTACTTC. Translation: CASSPREYEQYF. The chain carries TRBV18 and TRBJ2-7; D is perhaps TRBD2 (5 bases). Deletions cut 3 bases from V and 4 bases from J, with 7 bases between. CDR3 length equals 12 residues. Germline V gene sequence: CDR1 KGHSH, CDR2 LQKENI. Supplemented by reference TRBV18 and TRBJ2-7, the full variable domain reads NAGVMQNPRHLVRRRGQEARLRCSPMKGHSHVYWYRQLPEEGLKFMVYLQKENIIDESGMPKERFSAEFPKEGPSILRIQQVVRGDSAAYFCASSPREYEQYFGPGTRLTVT.